This T cell receptor (beta chain) originates from a study of Ad26.COV2.S vaccination and SARS-CoV-2 variants. As for the study in general: Intramuscular Ad26.COV2.S at 5x10^10 or 1x10^11 viral particles.

Sequencing used immunoSEQ multiplex PCR; TCRdb keeps in-frame clones, though not all of them. Here the sample spans 300,000 to 500,000 clones, about 88% being singletons. The sample's treatment: roughly 20 received Ad26.COV2.S at low or high dose, single or two shots; several received placebo; per-sample allocation not given. Day 63 following the first vaccine or placebo injection was when the samples were taken. As for this clone: This same CDR3 is encoded by further DNA sequences in the sample.

Trimming pared 2 bases from V and 4 bases from J, leaving 3 bases between. Germline V gene lookup returns CDR1 MRHNA and CDR2 SNTAGT. There are 11 residues in the CDR3. The clonotype comes from a person between 18 and 59 years old who received the Ad26.COV2.S COVID-19 vaccine or a placebo. Sequencing used peripheral blood, obtained in a trial of Ad26.COV2.S vaccine versus placebo. This chain links TRBV6-4 with TRBJ2-7; D is unclear. DNA for the CDR3: TGTGCCAGCAGTGACGGGTACGAGCAGTACTTC. Translated: CASSDGYEQYF.